A single sample is the source of the 3 T cell receptor beta chains below, sequenced in a study of T cell responses to AZD1222 COVID-19 vaccine. Clones were sequenced by immunoSEQ multiplex PCR, and TCRdb holds only the in-frame ones, with some missing. Among around 79,000 clones, nearly 90% were seen once, and the ten largest hold approximately 1.5%. The material was peripheral blood, obtained on day 0 of AZD1222 vaccination. The origin of the receptors is an adult in good health.

The V call is TRBV6-6, the J call TRBJ1-4; TRBD1 matches at 12 bases. CDR3 size: 14 residues. The junction had 2 bases not matched to a gene; V was cut back by 4 bases and J by 8 bases. Germline V gene data show CDR1 as MNHNY and CDR2 as SVGAGI (reference sequence). CDR3 residues: CASSWGQGAEKLFF. In DNA form, the CDR3 reads TGTGCCAGCAGTTGGGGACAGGGGGCAGAAAAACTGTTTTTT.

The V and J genes are TRBV15 and TRBJ1-1; D not resolved. Germline-derived CDR1 and CDR2 are LNHNV and YYDKDF (reference sequence). V lost 0 bases, J lost 1 base, and 9 bases lay in between. The CDR3 length is 15 residues. CDR3: CATSRDRHQNTEAFF. CDR3 DNA sequence: TGTGCCACCAGCAGAGATCGGCATCAGAACACTGAAGCTTTCTTT.

The chain links TRBV12-5 to TRBJ1-3; D unclear. Per the germline V gene, CDR1 is LGHNT and CDR2 is FRNRAP. Trimming removed 1 base at V and 0 bases at J, with 7 bases between. The length of the CDR3 is 15 residues. The CDR3 spells CASGLGSSSGNTIYF. In DNA form, the CDR3 reads TGTGCTAGTGGTTTGGGCAGCTCCTCTGGAAACACCATATATTTT.